The 20 T cell receptor beta chains below come from one sample, sequenced in a study of T cells in Graves' hyperthyroidism and ophthalmopathy (dated by TCRdb to about 2019). Library creation used multiplex PCR. The sequencer was an Illumina HiSeq 2000. The TCR beta CDR3 regions were amplified from RNA transcripts. For the first round of RT-PCR on the TCR CDR3, the HTBI primer set was used together with the Qiagen OneStep RT-PCR kit. In TCRdb, the public reads were trimmed at Q25 with fastp and aligned with MiXCR, with productive beta chains retained. Each record represents a unique CDR3 protein, reported with the most common genes and DNA among its rows. The sample table shows around 700,000 distinct CDR3 sequences, and approximately 18% are seen once. 16% of the sample rests with the top ten. Sequenced input: blood. All receptors derive from a woman aged 50 to 65 with Graves' hyperthyroidism that later progressed to Graves' ophthalmopathy.

This clonotype appeared many times. This sequence joins TRBV20-1 and TRBJ1-4; 8 bases are a match to TRBD1. The CDR3 loop spans 13 amino acids. The junction had 6 bases not matched to a gene; V was cut back by 5 bases and J by 7 bases. CDR1 is DFQATT, CDR2 SNEGSKA, per germline (reference sequence). The CDR3 here is CSALLTGVEKLFF. CDR3 coding DNA: TGCAGTGCTCTATTGACAGGGGTTGAAAAACTGTTTTTT.

In its sample, this clonotype was seen many times. The chain uses TRBV12-5 and TRBJ1-6; D gene uncertain. The V gene lost 5 bases and the J gene lost 7 bases, with 15 bases spanning the gap. Germline CDR1 and CDR2: LGHNT and FRNRAP. The CDR3 covers 15 residues. The CDR3 region has the DNA TGTGCTAGTGGTCCTCCGGAGGGATACAATTCACCCCTCCACTTT. Amino acids: CASGPPEGYNSPLHF. Together with reference TRBV12-5 and TRBJ1-6, the CDR3 gives the full variable domain: DARVTQTPRHKVTEMGQEVTMRCQPILGHNTVFWYRQTMMQGLELLAYFRNRAPLDDSGMPKDRFSAEMPDATLATLKIQPSEPRDSAVYFCASGPPEGYNSPLHFGNGTRLTVT.

This clonotype was recorded at least ten times. Written as DNA, the CDR3 is TGCAGTGCCGCGCCGGGACAGGGCGACATTCAGTACTTC. Protein product: CSAAPGQGDIQYF. This chain uses TRBV20-1 with TRBJ2-4, with 9 bases aligning to TRBD1. V dropped 6 bases and J dropped 8; count of bases not matched to a gene: 8. Germline-derived CDR1 and CDR2 are DFQATT and SNEGSKA (reference sequence). The CDR3 runs 13 residues.

The table lists this clonotype with a few counts. The chain recombines TRBV19 with TRBJ1-5, with a tentative D call TRBD1 (6 bases). The CDR3 is 14 amino acids. Between the trimmed V and J ends, which lost 9 bases and 9 bases, there was a span of 21 bases. Germline V gene sequence: CDR1 LNHDA, CDR2 SQIVND (reference sequence). CDR3 sequence reads: CASWEAGLGGPQHF. DNA for the CDR3: TGTGCCAGCTGGGAGGCAGGGCTAGGGGGGCCCCAGCATTTT. The full variable domain, in which reference TRBV19 and TRBJ1-5 provide the parts outside the CDR3, is DGGITQSPKYLFRKEGQNVTLSCEQNLNHDAMYWYRQDPGQGLRLIYYSQIVNDFQKGDIAEGYSVSREKKESFPLTVTSAQKNPTAFYLCASWEAGLGGPQHFGDGTRLSIL.

This clonotype was seen at least ten times. This chain uses TRBV5-1 with TRBJ2-3; 15 positions match TRBD2. CDR1 is SGHRS and CDR2 is YFSETQ in the germline V gene. The CDR3 contains 15 residues. Losses at the gene ends were 3 bases for V and 5 bases for J; bases not matched to a gene: 1. CDR3 protein: CASSWTSGGEDTQYF. The CDR3 DNA reads as TGCGCCAGCAGCTGGACTAGCGGGGGGGAAGATACGCAGTATTTT. Looking up the rest from reference TRBV5-1 and TRBJ2-3 gives the full variable domain: KAGVTQTPRYLIKTRGQQVTLSCSPISGHRSVSWYQQTPGQGLQFLFEYFSETQRNKGNFPGRFSGRQFSNSRSEMNVSTLELGDSALYLCASSWTSGGEDTQYFGPGTRLTVL.

This clonotype was picked up a small number of times. This chain connects TRBV6-2 or TRBV6-3 to TRBJ1-6; 7 bases map to TRBD1. The CDR3 sequence is 17 residues long. The trim removed 6 bases at V and 0 bases at J, leaving 8 bases unmatched. Per the germline V gene, CDR1 is MNHEY and CDR2 is SVGEGT. The CDR3 loop reads CASSGQAQGSYNSPLHF. CDR3 coding DNA: TGTGCCAGCAGCGGACAGGCACAGGGCTCCTATAATTCACCCCTCCACTTT.

The chain uses TRBV4-2 and TRBJ1-1, with a tentative D call TRBD1 (5 bases). Germline V gene sequence: CDR1 LGHNA, CDR2 YNFKEQ. With 4 bases removed from V and 3 bases from J, the gap between germline ends came to 24 bases. The CDR3 runs 18 residues. In nucleotides, the CDR3 is TGTGCCAGCAGCCCCTCATGGGGGAGAACCTCAAGGGACACTGAAGCTTTCTTT. Translation gives CASSPSWGRTSRDTEAFF.

This clonotype was seen ten or more times. This sequence joins TRBV18 and TRBJ2-7; no clear D gene. The CDR3 sequence is 13 residues long. V gave up 0 bases and J gave up 3 bases, with 6 bases separating them. Germline V CDR1 and CDR2: KGHSH, LQKENI. The CDR3 region is CASSPPWGYEQYF. The DNA of the CDR3 is TGTGCCAGCTCACCACCGTGGGGCTACGAGCAGTACTTC. Full variable domain (remainder filled in from reference TRBV18 and TRBJ2-7): NAGVMQNPRHLVRRRGQEARLRCSPMKGHSHVYWYRQLPEEGLKFMVYLQKENIIDESGMPKERFSAEFPKEGPSILRIQQVVRGDSAAYFCASSPPWGYEQYFGPGTRLTVT.

In this sample, this clonotype turned up many times. This chain connects TRBV6-1 to TRBJ2-7; 8 bases line up with TRBD1. The CDR3 is made up of 15 amino acids. Germline CDR1 reads MNHNS; CDR2 reads SASEGT. Unmatched junction bases numbered 11, after V lost 7 bases and J lost 3 bases. The CDR3 loop reads CASTVGYGQGYEQYF. For the CDR3, the DNA is TGTGCCAGCACTGTGGGTTACGGACAGGGCTACGAGCAGTACTTC.

Details on this clonotype: A much larger clone lies one base from this, so it may be a read error. This sequence joins TRBV6-2 or TRBV6-3 and TRBJ2-7, with D perhaps matching TRBD1 (5 bases). The germline CDR1 and CDR2 sequences are MNHEY and SVGEGT. CDR3 length: 15 amino acids. Trimming stripped 6 bases from V and 4 bases from J, with 19 bases between. The chain's CDR3 is CASSTGRVPGYEQYF. The CDR3 nucleotides are TGTGCCAGCAGCACAGGCAGGGTACCAGGGTACGAGCAGTACTTC.

This clonotype was seen many times. The chain carries TRBV18 and TRBJ1-5; D not resolved. The V gene lost 3 bases and the J gene lost 1 base, with 10 bases spanning the gap. The CDR3 is made up of 15 amino acids. The V gene's germline CDR1 is KGHSH and CDR2 LQKENI. In DNA form, the CDR3 reads TGTGCCAGCTCACCTTTCGACCGGAGCAATCAGCCCCAGCATTTT. Encoded protein: CASSPFDRSNQPQHF.

This clonotype was detected many times. This rearrangement joins TRBV7-2 to TRBJ2-3; the match to TRBD2 covers 8 bases. The CDR3 is 16 residues long. V lost 3 bases and J lost 6; bases outside the gene matches: 11. Germline loops: CDR1 SGHTA, CDR2 FQGNSA. The CDR3: CASSLIGRGAADTQYF. CDR3 bases: TGTGCCAGCAGCTTGATCGGGAGGGGGGCGGCGGATACGCAGTATTTT.

In this sample, this clonotype turned up many times. The chain carries TRBV6-1 and TRBJ1-3, with 7 positions matching TRBD1. CDR3 size: 16 residues. After removal of 6 bases from V and 1 base from J, the junction contained 9 bases not matched to a gene. Per the germline V gene, CDR1 is MNHNS and CDR2 is SASEGT. CDR3 residues: CASSEDRRSSGNTIYF. Written as DNA, the CDR3 is TGTGCCAGCAGCGAGGACAGGAGATCATCTGGAAACACCATATATTTT.

V usage is TRBV10-2 and J usage is TRBJ1-1; TRBD1 agrees at 10 bases. V trimming: 2 bases; J trimming: 4 bases; junction bases outside the gene matches: 7. The CDR3 is 16 residues long. Germline CDR1 reads WSHSY; CDR2 reads SAAADI. This CDR3 reads CASSEGTGVVGTEAFF. In nucleotides, the CDR3 is TGCGCCAGCAGTGAGGGGACAGGGGTTGTAGGCACTGAAGCTTTCTTT.

The chain employs TRBV6-1 and TRBJ2-1; 9 bases are shared with TRBD1. The V gene's germline CDR1 is MNHNS and CDR2 SASEGT. V shed 5 bases, J shed 5 bases, and the junction held 7 bases outside the gene matches. CDR3 length: 15 amino acids. CDR3 DNA: TGTGCCAGCAGTACCCCGGGACAGGGTAACAATGAGCAGTTCTTC. Protein product: CASSTPGQGNNEQFF.

CDR3 residues: CASSLNPSYQPQHF. DNA for the CDR3: TGTGCCAGCAGTTTAAACCCCTCTTACCAGCCCCAGCATTTT. The V gene is TRBV27, the J gene TRBJ1-5; D is undetermined. Germline-derived CDR1 and CDR2 are MNHEY and SMNVEV (reference sequence). The CDR3 spans 14 residues. V shed 2 bases and J shed 7 bases, with 12 bases lying between them.

The chain is built from TRBV18 and TRBJ1-2, with a weak D call TRBD1 (5 bases). The CDR3 contains 14 residues. CDR1 KGHSH and CDR2 LQKENI come from the germline V gene. Trimming left V 2 bases short and J 5 bases short, with 12 bases between. DNA for the CDR3: TGTGCCAGCTCACCAGGCAGGGAGGAATATGGCTACACCTTC. Translated: CASSPGREEYGYTF. Full variable domain (rest looked up from reference TRBV18 and TRBJ1-2): NAGVMQNPRHLVRRRGQEARLRCSPMKGHSHVYWYRQLPEEGLKFMVYLQKENIIDESGMPKERFSAEFPKEGPSILRIQQVVRGDSAAYFCASSPGREEYGYTFGSGTRLTVV.

This clonotype occurred many times. The chain links TRBV12-3 or TRBV12-4 to TRBJ2-7; weak D call: TRBD1 (7 bases). The CDR3 runs to 12 residues. The CDR3 protein is CASRRGLSEQYF. The CDR3 DNA follows: TGTGCTTCCAGGAGGGGGCTAAGCGAGCAGTACTTC.

This clonotype was seen at least ten times. The gene calls are TRBV7-8 and TRBJ2-7; no firm D call. This CDR3 spans 15 amino acids. The germline V gene has CDR1 SGHVS and CDR2 FQNEAQ. The V end lost 4 bases, the J end lost 2 bases, and 15 bases lay between the germline ends. CDR3 bases: TGTGCCAGCAGCTCCTCGACGGGCGCGGCCTACGAGCAGTACTTC. This gives the protein CASSSSTGAAYEQYF. The full variable domain, with the rest looked up from reference TRBV7-8 and TRBJ2-7, is GAGVSQSPRYKVAKRGQDVALRCDPISGHVSLFWYQQALGQGPEFLTYFQNEAQLDKSGLPSDRFFAERPEGSVSTLKIQRTQQEDSAVYLCASSSSTGAAYEQYFGPGTRLTVT.

A word on this clonotype: The junction and the germline gene differ at one end; a read error may be behind it. The V call is TRBV5-1, the J call TRBJ2-7; 10 bases match TRBD2. Germline lookup yields CDR1 SGHRS and CDR2 YFSETQ. This CDR3 is built from 14 residues. The CDR3 protein is CASRPLAGVREQYF. DNA of the CDR3: TGTGCCAGCAGGCCTCTAGCGGGGGTACGCGAGCAGTACTTC.